A selection of T cell receptor beta chains follows, all from one sample in a study of cytomegalovirus exposure and HLA in healthy donors. Sequencing used immunoSEQ multiplex PCR; TCRdb keeps in-frame clones, though not all of them. The table shows roughly 200,000 clones, with roughly a tenth occurring only once. Sample: PBMCs. These receptor sequences come from a young woman in good health and CMV-seropositive. CDR3s include the opening cysteine and the closing phenylalanine or tryptophan. A D gene is named only where the DNA matches it firmly. The size field is filled for only some rows; it gives once, few, many or a size class.

TRBV14	.	TRBJ2-2	TRBD2	CASSQWTSGRGFTGELFF	TGTGCCAGCAGCCAATGGACTAGCGGGAGAGGTTTCACCGGGGAGCTGTTTTTT
TRBV6-5	.	TRBJ1-4	TRBD1	CASSYFSQGGEKLFF	TGTGCCAGCAGTTACTTCTCGCAGGGGGGCGAAAAACTGTTTTTT
TRBV19	.	TRBJ1-1	.	CASSNSAAGTNTEAFF	TGTGCCAGTAGTAACTCCGCGGCGGGGACGAACACTGAAGCTTTCTTT
TRBV10-2	.	TRBJ1-2	.	CASSGLGRGDYGYTF	TGCGCCAGCAGTGGATTGGGCAGGGGCGACTATGGCTACACCTTC
TRBV6-1	few	TRBJ2-7	TRBD2	CASSPLAGAPYEQYF	TGTGCCAGCAGTCCGCTAGCGGGAGCACCCTACGAGCAGTACTTC
TRBV25-1	.	TRBJ1-1	.	CASSSRPGNTEAFF	TGTGCCAGCAGTTCCAGGCCAGGGAACACTGAAGCTTTCTTT
TRBV6-5	few	TRBJ2-6	.	CASSYSHPSGANVLTF	TGTGCCAGCAGTTACTCACACCCCTCTGGGGCCAACGTCCTGACTTTC
TRBV11-3	few	TRBJ2-1	.	CASSLAGIGYEQFF	TGTGCCAGCAGCTTAGCGGGAATCGGGTATGAGCAGTTCTTC
TRBV2	.	TRBJ1-2	.	CASSGEGEYGYTF	TGTGCCAGCAGTGGGGAGGGAGAGTATGGCTACACCTTC
TRBV10-2	once	TRBJ2-3	TRBD2	CASSGLEVEADTQYF	TGCGCCAGTTCGGGACTAGAGGTAGAGGCAGATACGCAGTATTTT
TRBV5-1	.	TRBJ2-5	.	CASTKDPGSQETQYF	TGCGCCAGCACTAAAGATCCAGGGTCCCAAGAGACCCAGTACTTC
TRBV2	.	TRBJ2-1	TRBD2	CASIGLAGALYNEQFF	TGTGCCAGCATCGGGCTAGCGGGAGCCCTCTACAATGAGCAGTTCTTC
TRBV5-1	.	TRBJ2-7	TRBD2	CASSLARTSGSSYEQYF	TGCGCCAGCAGCTTGGCGAGGACTAGCGGGAGCTCCTACGAGCAGTACTTC
TRBV29-1	.	TRBJ2-5	.	CSVVPSRRRETQYF	TGCAGCGTTGTTCCGAGTAGACGGAGAGAGACCCAGTACTTC
TRBV27	.	TRBJ2-3	.	CASRLGLLSDTQYF	TGTGCCAGCAGGCTGGGACTGCTTAGCGATACGCAGTATTTT
TRBV7-9	few	TRBJ2-7	.	CASSLDRAYEQYF	TGTGCCAGCAGCTTAGACAGGGCCTACGAGCAGTACTTC
TRBV5-4	.	TRBJ2-3	.	CASSLASGTDTQYF	TGTGCCAGCAGCTTGGCCTCGGGGACAGATACGCAGTATTTT
TRBV25-1	.	TRBJ2-7	.	CASSGWDSSSYEQYF	TGTGCCAGCAGTGGCTGGGACTCCAGCTCCTACGAGCAGTACTTC
TRBV5-1	.	TRBJ2-5	TRBD1	CASSHGQGQETQYF	TGCGCCAGCAGCCACGGACAGGGCCAAGAGACCCAGTACTTC
TRBV6-7	.	TRBJ1-5	TRBD1	CASRHRGGQPQHF	TGTGCCAGCAGACACAGGGGAGGTCAGCCCCAGCATTTT
TRBV19	few	TRBJ1-5	.	CASSIAGGGNQPQHF	TGTGCCAGTAGTATTGCCGGGGGAGGCAATCAGCCCCAGCATTTT
TRBV7-8	few	TRBJ2-7	TRBD2	CASSGTSGKRYEQYF	TGTGCCAGCAGCGGCACTAGCGGGAAGCGCTACGAGCAGTACTTC
TRBV4-1	.	TRBJ1-2	.	CASSQDLWGVPNYGYTF	TGCGCCAGCAGCCAAGACCTATGGGGGGTTCCCAACTATGGCTACACCTTC
TRBV5-1	.	TRBJ2-7	.	CASSTGYEQYF	TGCGCCAGCAGTACAGGCTACGAGCAGTACTTC
TRBV5-6	few	TRBJ2-5	.	CASSLERGETQYF	TGTGCCAGCAGCTTGGAAAGGGGGGAGACCCAGTACTTC
TRBV9	.	TRBJ2-1	.	CASSPHLSSYNEQFF	TGTGCCAGCAGCCCCCACTTAAGCTCCTACAATGAGCAGTTCTTC
TRBV4-1	many	TRBJ2-3	.	CASSSRGSTSTDTQYF	TGCGCCAGCAGCTCAAGAGGCAGTACTAGCACAGATACGCAGTATTTT
TRBV5-4	few	TRBJ2-2	.	CASSLAKTGRSGELFF	TGTGCCAGCAGCTTGGCGAAGACAGGGAGGAGCGGGGAGCTGTTTTTT
TRBV7-2	few	TRBJ1-4	TRBD1	CASSLGQGPNEKLFF	TGTGCCAGCAGCTTAGGACAGGGACCTAATGAAAAACTGTTTTTT
TRBV18	few	TRBJ1-6	.	CASSPLDNSPLHF	TGTGCCAGCTCACCATTAGATAATTCACCCCTCCACTTT
TRBV13	.	TRBJ2-7	.	CASSLSHEATYEQYF	TGTGCCAGCAGCTTAAGTCATGAAGCTACCTACGAGCAGTACTTC
TRBV6-1	.	TRBJ2-7	.	CASREPPNEQYF	TGTGCCAGCAGAGAGCCCCCCAACGAGCAGTACTTC
TRBV6-5	.	TRBJ1-2	.	CASSPGSFGGYTF	TGTGCCAGCAGCCCCGGGTCTTTTGGCGGCTACACCTTC
TRBV4-1	.	TRBJ2-7	.	CASSQIGRDSDEQYF	TGCGCCAGCAGCCAAATCGGCCGGGACTCGGACGAGCAGTACTTC
TRBV5-1	.	TRBJ2-7	TRBD2	CASSFPGLAPYEQYF	TGCGCCAGCAGCTTCCCGGGACTAGCGCCCTACGAGCAGTACTTC
TRBV13	.	TRBJ2-5	TRBD1	CASSLVGTGWDQETQYF	TGTGCCAGCAGCTTAGTTGGGACAGGGTGGGACCAAGAGACCCAGTACTTC
TRBV27	.	TRBJ1-2	TRBD1	CASRGNSQGSKGYTF	TGTGCCAGCCGCGGTAATTCACAGGGGTCGAAGGGCTACACCTTC
TRBV7-3	few	TRBJ1-3	TRBD1	CASSPGQGRGNTIYF	TGTGCCAGCAGCCCAGGACAGGGGAGAGGAAACACCATATATTTT
TRBV4-1	.	TRBJ1-1	.	CASSQTHTENTEAFF	TGCGCCAGCAGCCAAACCCATACAGAGAACACTGAAGCTTTCTTT
TRBV5-1	.	TRBJ1-1	.	CASSLMSSSREAFF	TGCGCCAGCAGCTTGATGTCCTCTAGTCGTGAAGCTTTCTTT
TRBV7-9	few	TRBJ2-1	.	CASRLGLPGPYNEQFF	TGTGCCAGCAGACTGGGACTCCCCGGGCCCTACAATGAGCAGTTCTTC
TRBV6-5	few	TRBJ1-6	.	CASGLGASPLHF	TGTGCCAGCGGGTTAGGAGCCTCACCCCTCCACTTT
TRBV5-5	few	TRBJ1-1	.	CASSLGRANTEAFF	TGTGCCAGCAGCTTGGGGCGGGCGAACACTGAAGCTTTCTTT